A selection of T cell receptor beta chains follows, all from one sample in a study of Ad26.COV2.S vaccination and SARS-CoV-2 variants. Sequencing was performed with immunoSEQ multiplex PCR; in TCRdb, only in-frame clones are kept and a portion is missing. This repertoire shows over 130,000 clones, 86% found once; its top ten account for about 5%. The sequences come from peripheral blood, collected after recovery from COVID-19. The origin of the receptors is a human donor who had recovered from COVID-19. CDR3s include the opening cysteine and the closing phenylalanine or tryptophan. The D gene is left open where the match is weak. Clone size is shown for a subset of rows, as once, few, many or a class of expanded clone.

d_call j_call clone_size v_call cdr3_nt cdr3_aa
TRBD1 TRBJ2-3 . TRBV14 TGTGCCAGCAGCTCACAGGACAGGGGATCGGCAGATACGCAGTATTTT CASSSQDRGSADTQYF
. TRBJ1-2 . TRBV4-1 TGCGCCAGCAGCCAAGGGAACGGCTACACCTTC CASSQGNGYTF
TRBD1 TRBJ2-7 . TRBV19 TGTGCCAGTAGTATAGGCCCATTGGGACAGGGCGCGCAGTACTTC CASSIGPLGQGAQYF
. TRBJ2-7 . TRBV5-4 TGTGCCAGCAGCCGGGACCCCTCCTCCTACGAGCAGTACTTC CASSRDPSSYEQYF
. TRBJ2-5 few TRBV7-2 TGTGCCAGCAGCACAGACTTAGGAGAGACCCAGTACTTC CASSTDLGETQYF
. TRBJ2-1 . TRBV30 TGTGCCTGTACTCTAAGGGGTCAGTTCGATGAGCAGTTCTTC CACTLRGQFDEQFF
. TRBJ2-1 once TRBV6-5 TGTGCCAGCAGTTACAGGGGGGAAGTTTACAATGAGCAGTTCTTC CASSYRGEVYNEQFF
TRBD2 TRBJ2-7 . TRBV4-1 TGCGCCAGCAGCCAAGGAGCGGGAGCGTACGAGCAGTACTTC CASSQGAGAYEQYF
. TRBJ1-5 . TRBV27 TGTGCCAGCAGTTCGGCCGGGCACAATCAGCCCCAGCATTTT CASSSAGHNQPQHF
. TRBJ1-1 . TRBV5-4 TGTGCCAGCAGCACGACAGCAACCCCCACTGAAGCTTTCTTT CASSTTATPTEAFF
. TRBJ2-2 . TRBV13 TGTGCCAGCAGCCCCCCCAACTCGAACACCGGGGAGCTGTTTTTT CASSPPNSNTGELFF
. TRBJ1-6 . TRBV10-2 TGCGCCAGCAGTGACAAAGATTCACCCCTCCACTTT CASSDKDSPLHF
. TRBJ1-2 once TRBV28 TGTGCCAGCAGTCTAGGTCCAGGAGCTAACTATGGCTACACCTTC CASSLGPGANYGYTF
. TRBJ2-7 few TRBV6-5 TGTGCCAGCAGGAAGGACTCCTACGAGCAGTACTTC CASRKDSYEQYF
TRBD1 TRBJ1-6 . TRBV28 TGTGCCAGCACTCCGGGACAGGGATACTCACCCCTCCACTTT CASTPGQGYSPLHF
TRBD1 TRBJ1-5 . TRBV5-5 TGTGCCAGCAGCTGGACAGGACTGTATCAGCCCCAGCATTTT CASSWTGLYQPQHF
TRBD1 TRBJ1-6 . TRBV27 TGTGCCAGCAGTTCGACTCGACAGGGAACAGGTTCACCCCTCCACTTT CASSSTRQGTGSPLHF
. TRBJ2-7 once TRBV14 TGTGCCAGCAGCCAAGAGTGGAGTTACGAGCAGTACTTC CASSQEWSYEQYF
. TRBJ2-7 . TRBV15 TGTGCCACCAGCAGAGCCGAACCCTACGAGCAGTACTTC CATSRAEPYEQYF
. TRBJ1-2 . TRBV19 TGTGCCAGTAGTATCCAACCGATAGCGACGGGTGGCTACACCTTC CASSIQPIATGGYTF
TRBD1 TRBJ1-3 . TRBV19 TGTGCCAGTAGTATAGAAGGGACAGTTGCCTCTGGAAACACCATATATTTT CASSIEGTVASGNTIYF
TRBD1 TRBJ1-1 . TRBV7-9 TGTGCCAGCAGCTTAGTACAGGGGGTGAGCCCTGAAGCTTTCTTT CASSLVQGVSPEAFF
. TRBJ1-2 . TRBV12-3/TRBV12-4 TGTGCCAGCAGCCGATCGGGGGGCTATGGCTACACCTTC CASSRSGGYGYTF
TRBD2 TRBJ2-1 few TRBV2 TGTGCCAGCAGGACGGGACTAGCGGGGGAGAATGAGCAGTTCTTC CASRTGLAGENEQFF
. TRBJ1-1 . TRBV6-5 TGTGCCAGCAGTCCCCAGGGAAGGATGAACACTGAAGCTTTCTTT CASSPQGRMNTEAFF
TRBD1 TRBJ1-1 . TRBV28 TGTGCCAGCAGTCCGACCGGGACAGTTAACACTGAAGCTTTCTTT CASSPTGTVNTEAFF
. TRBJ1-6 few TRBV7-2 TGTGCCAGCAGCTTAGCGAGTGGGGGAGTTCCGGCACCCCTCCACTTT CASSLASGGVPAPLHF
TRBD1 TRBJ1-2 . TRBV5-4 TGTGCCAGCAGCCGTCCCGGGACAGGGAATGGCTACACCTTC CASSRPGTGNGYTF
. TRBJ1-1 . TRBV19 TGTGCCAGTACCCACCGGGACCAGGGGAGGACTGAAGCTTTCTTT CASTHRDQGRTEAFF
TRBD1 TRBJ2-7 . TRBV30 TGTGCCTGGAGTTCCTTGGACAGGGCCTACGAGCAGTACTTC CAWSSLDRAYEQYF
TRBD2 TRBJ2-1 few TRBV11-2 TGTGCCAGCAGTAGACTAGCGGGGAAGAACAATGAGCAGTTCTTC CASSRLAGKNNEQFF
. TRBJ2-1 . TRBV4-1 TGCGCCAGCAGCCAAGCGGAAATAGTGGAGCAGTTCTTC CASSQAEIVEQFF
TRBD1 TRBJ1-2 . TRBV7-2 TGTGCCAGCAGCCCAAGGAGGGACAGGGGCTATGGCTACACCTTC CASSPRRDRGYGYTF
. TRBJ2-1 . TRBV29-1 TGCAGCGTCCTCGACGGGGGGCCCTACAATGAGCAGTTCTTC CSVLDGGPYNEQFF
TRBD1 TRBJ1-2 few TRBV15 TGTGCCACCAGCACTGGGACAGGGAACTATGGCTACACCTTC CATSTGTGNYGYTF
TRBD1 TRBJ1-6 . TRBV6-5 TGTGCCAGCACCTACGACAGGGTGAATTCACCCCTCCACTTT CASTYDRVNSPLHF
. TRBJ1-1 . TRBV30 TGTGCCTGGAAACCAGGGGCGGGGACTGAAGCTTTCTTT CAWKPGAGTEAFF
. TRBJ2-7 . TRBV23-1 TGCGCCAGCAGTCAACTTCCCCCCGGGGTGTCCTACGAGCAGTACTTC CASSQLPPGVSYEQYF
TRBD1 TRBJ2-7 once TRBV5-1 TGCGCCAGCAGCGGGGACAGCTACTCCTACGAGCAGTACTTC CASSGDSYSYEQYF